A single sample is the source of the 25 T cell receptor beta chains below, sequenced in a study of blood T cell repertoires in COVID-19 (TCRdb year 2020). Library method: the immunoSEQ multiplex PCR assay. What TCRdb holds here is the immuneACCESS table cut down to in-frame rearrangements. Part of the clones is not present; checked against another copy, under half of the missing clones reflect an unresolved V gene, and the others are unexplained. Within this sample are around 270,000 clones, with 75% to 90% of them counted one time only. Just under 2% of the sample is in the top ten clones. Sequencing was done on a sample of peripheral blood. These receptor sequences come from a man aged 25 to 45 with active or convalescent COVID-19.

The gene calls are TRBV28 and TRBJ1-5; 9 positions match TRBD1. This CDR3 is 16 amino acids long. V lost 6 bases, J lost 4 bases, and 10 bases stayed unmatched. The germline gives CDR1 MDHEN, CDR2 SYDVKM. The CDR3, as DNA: TGTGCCAGCAGATTGGGGGGGACAGGGCTAAATCAGCCCCAGCATTTT. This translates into CASRLGGTGLNQPQHF.

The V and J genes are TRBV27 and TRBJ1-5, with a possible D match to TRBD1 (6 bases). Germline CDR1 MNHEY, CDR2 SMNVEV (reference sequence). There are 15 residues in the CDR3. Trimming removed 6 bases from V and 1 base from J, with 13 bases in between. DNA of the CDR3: TGTGCCAGCAGGATGGACAGAAGAAGCAATCAGCCCCAGCATTTT. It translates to CASRMDRRSNQPQHF.

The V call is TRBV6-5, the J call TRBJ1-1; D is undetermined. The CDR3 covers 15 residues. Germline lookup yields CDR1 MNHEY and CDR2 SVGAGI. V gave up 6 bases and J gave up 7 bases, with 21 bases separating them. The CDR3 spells CASRVRVYGGDEAFF. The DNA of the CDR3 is TGTGCCAGCAGAGTTAGGGTATACGGAGGTGATGAAGCTTTCTTT.

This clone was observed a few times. In DNA form, the CDR3 reads TGTGCCAGCAGCTTCTCTTCGGGGGGGCCGAACATTCAGTACTTC. It codes for CASSFSSGGPNIQYF. V usage is TRBV7-2 and J usage is TRBJ2-4, with 8 bases identical to TRBD2. The CDR3 is 15 amino acids. In germline, CDR1 is SGHTA, CDR2 FQGNSA. With 3 bases clipped from V and 7 bases from J, the junction kept 8 bases outside the gene matches.

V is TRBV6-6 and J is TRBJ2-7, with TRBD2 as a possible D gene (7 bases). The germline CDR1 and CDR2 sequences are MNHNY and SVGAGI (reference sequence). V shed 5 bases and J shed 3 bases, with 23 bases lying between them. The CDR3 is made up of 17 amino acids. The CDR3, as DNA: TGTGCCAGCAGTCGGACCTTGGGGGGGGCGAGGGGCTACGAGCAGTACTTC. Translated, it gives CASSRTLGGARGYEQYF.

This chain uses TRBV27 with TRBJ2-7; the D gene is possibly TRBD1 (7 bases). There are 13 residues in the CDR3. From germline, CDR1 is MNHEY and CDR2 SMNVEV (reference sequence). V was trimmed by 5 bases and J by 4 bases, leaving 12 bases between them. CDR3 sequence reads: CASSPTGRYEQYF. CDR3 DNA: TGTGCCAGCAGTCCGACAGGGAGGTACGAGCAGTACTTC.

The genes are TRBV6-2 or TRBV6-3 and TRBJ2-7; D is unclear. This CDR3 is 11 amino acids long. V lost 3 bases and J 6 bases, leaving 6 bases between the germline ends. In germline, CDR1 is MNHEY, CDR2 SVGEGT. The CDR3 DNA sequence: TGTGCCAGCAGTTATTCGGGCGAGCAGTACTTC. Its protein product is CASSYSGEQYF.

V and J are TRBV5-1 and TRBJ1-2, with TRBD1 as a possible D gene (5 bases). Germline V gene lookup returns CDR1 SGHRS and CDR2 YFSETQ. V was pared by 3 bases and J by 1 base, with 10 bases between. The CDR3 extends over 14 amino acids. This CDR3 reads CASSSGGINYGYTF. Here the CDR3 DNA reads TGCGCCAGCAGCTCGGGGGGAATTAACTATGGCTACACCTTC.

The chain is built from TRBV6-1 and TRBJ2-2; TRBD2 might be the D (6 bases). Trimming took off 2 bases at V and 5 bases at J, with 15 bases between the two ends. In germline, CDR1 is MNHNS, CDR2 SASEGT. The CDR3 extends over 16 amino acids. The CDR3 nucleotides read TGTGCCAGCAGTGAATTTTTAGGAGGGAGGACCGGGGAGCTGTTTTTT. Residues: CASSEFLGGRTGELFF.

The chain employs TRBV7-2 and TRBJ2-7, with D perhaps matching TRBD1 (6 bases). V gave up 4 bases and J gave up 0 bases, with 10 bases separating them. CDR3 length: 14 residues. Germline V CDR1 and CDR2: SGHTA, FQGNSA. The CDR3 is CASSSWTVSYEQYF. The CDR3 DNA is TGTGCCAGCAGCTCGTGGACAGTCTCCTACGAGCAGTACTTC.

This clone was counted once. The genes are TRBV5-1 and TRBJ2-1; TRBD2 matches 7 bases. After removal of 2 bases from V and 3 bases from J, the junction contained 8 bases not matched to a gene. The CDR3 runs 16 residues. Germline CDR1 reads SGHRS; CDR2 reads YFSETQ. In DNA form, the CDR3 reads TGCGCCAGCAGCTTAGAAGCTAGCGGAAACTACAATGAGCAGTTCTTC. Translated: CASSLEASGNYNEQFF.

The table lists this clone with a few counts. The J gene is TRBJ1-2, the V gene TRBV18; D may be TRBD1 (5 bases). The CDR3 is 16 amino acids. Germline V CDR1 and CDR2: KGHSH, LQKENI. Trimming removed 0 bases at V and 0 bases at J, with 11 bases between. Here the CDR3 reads CASSPPQGAANYGYTF. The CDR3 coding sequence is TGTGCCAGCTCACCACCTCAGGGCGCAGCTAACTATGGCTACACCTTC.

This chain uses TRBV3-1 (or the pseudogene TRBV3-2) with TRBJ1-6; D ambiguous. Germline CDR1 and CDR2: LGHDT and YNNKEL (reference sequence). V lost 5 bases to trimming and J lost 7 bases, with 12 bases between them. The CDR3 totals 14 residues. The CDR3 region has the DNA TGTGCCAGCAGCACTAACAGAGGGAATTCACCCCTCCACTTT. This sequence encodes CASSTNRGNSPLHF.

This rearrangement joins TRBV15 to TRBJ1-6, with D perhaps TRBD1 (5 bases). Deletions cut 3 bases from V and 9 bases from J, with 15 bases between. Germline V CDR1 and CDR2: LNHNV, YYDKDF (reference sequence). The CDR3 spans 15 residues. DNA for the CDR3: TGTGCCACCAGCAGGGTTTCGGGGGATGGTTCACCCCTCCACTTT. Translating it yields CATSRVSGDGSPLHF.

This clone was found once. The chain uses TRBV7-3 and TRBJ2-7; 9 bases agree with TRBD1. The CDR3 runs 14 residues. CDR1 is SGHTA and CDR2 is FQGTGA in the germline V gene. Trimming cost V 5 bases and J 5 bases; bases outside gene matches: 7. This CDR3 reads CASSPGQGNHEQYF. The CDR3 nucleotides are TGTGCCAGCAGCCCCGGACAGGGGAACCACGAGCAGTACTTC.

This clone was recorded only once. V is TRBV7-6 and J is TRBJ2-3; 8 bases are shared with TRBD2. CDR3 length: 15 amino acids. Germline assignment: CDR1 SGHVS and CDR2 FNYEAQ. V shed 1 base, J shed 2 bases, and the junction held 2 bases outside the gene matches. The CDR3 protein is CASSLGTSNTDTQYF. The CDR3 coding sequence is TGTGCCAGCAGCTTAGGGACTAGCAACACAGATACGCAGTATTTT. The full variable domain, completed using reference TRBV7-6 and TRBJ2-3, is GAGVSQSPRYKVTKRGQDVALRCDPISGHVSLYWYRQALGQGPEFLTYFNYEAQQDKSGLPNDRFSAERPEGSISTLTIQRTEQRDSAMYRCASSLGTSNTDTQYFGPGTRLTVL.

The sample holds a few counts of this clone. The CDR3 region is CASSEGANYGTEAFF. CDR3 DNA: TGTGCCAGCAGCGAGGGGGCTAATTATGGCACTGAAGCTTTCTTT. The chain links TRBV5-6 to TRBJ1-1; 7 bases fit TRBD1. Germline V gives CDR1 SGHDT, CDR2 YYEEEE. Germline trimming cut 4 bases from V and 4 bases from J; bases unmatched to any gene: 10. The CDR3 has 15 residues.

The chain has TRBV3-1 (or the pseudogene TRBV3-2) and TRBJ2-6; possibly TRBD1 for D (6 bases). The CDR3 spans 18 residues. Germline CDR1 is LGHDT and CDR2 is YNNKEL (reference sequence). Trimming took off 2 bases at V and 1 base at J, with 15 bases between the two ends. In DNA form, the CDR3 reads TGTGCCAGCAGCCAAATCACGGGGACACTTTCTGGGGCCAACGTCCTGACTTTC. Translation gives CASSQITGTLSGANVLTF.

The CDR3 loop is CASSLGPNNEQFF. CDR3 sequence (DNA): TGTGCCAGCAGCTTGGGTCCTAACAATGAGCAGTTCTTC. The V call is TRBV5-6, the J call TRBJ2-1, with D uncertain. Germline V gives CDR1 SGHDT, CDR2 YYEEEE. V was trimmed by 0 bases and J by 5 bases, leaving 6 bases between them. This CDR3 region has 13 residues.

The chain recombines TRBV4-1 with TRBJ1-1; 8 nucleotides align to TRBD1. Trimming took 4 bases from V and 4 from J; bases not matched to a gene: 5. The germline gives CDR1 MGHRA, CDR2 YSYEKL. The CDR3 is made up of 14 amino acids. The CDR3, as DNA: TGCGCCAGCAGCCCGACAGGGGCTGGCACTGAAGCTTTCTTT. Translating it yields CASSPTGAGTEAFF.

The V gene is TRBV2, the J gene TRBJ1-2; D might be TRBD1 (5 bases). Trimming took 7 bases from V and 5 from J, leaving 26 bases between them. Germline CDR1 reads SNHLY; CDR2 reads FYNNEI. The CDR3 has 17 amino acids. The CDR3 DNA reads TGTGCCAGCAACCGCCGGGACTCATTACCCAGGGTATATGGCTACACCTTC. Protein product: CASNRRDSLPRVYGYTF.

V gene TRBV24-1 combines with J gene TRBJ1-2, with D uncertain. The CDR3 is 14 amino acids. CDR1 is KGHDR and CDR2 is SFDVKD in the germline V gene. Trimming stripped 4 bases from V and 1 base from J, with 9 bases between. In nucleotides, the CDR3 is TGTGCCACCAGTGACAGGTACCTTAACTATGGCTACACCTTC. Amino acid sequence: CATSDRYLNYGYTF.

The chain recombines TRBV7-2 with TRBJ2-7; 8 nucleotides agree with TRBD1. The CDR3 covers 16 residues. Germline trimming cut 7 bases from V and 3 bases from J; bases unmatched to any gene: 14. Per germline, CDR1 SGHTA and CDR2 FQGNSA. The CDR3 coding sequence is TGTGCCAGCAACTTCCGGACAGGGTCACCCTTCTACGAGCAGTACTTC. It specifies CASNFRTGSPFYEQYF.

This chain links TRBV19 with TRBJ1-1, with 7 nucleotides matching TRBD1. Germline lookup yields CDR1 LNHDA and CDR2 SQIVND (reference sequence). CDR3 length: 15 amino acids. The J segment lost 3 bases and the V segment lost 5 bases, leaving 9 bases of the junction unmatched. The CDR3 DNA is TGTGCCAGTAGTGTACAGGGGCCGCGGGACACTGAAGCTTTCTTT. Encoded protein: CASSVQGPRDTEAFF.

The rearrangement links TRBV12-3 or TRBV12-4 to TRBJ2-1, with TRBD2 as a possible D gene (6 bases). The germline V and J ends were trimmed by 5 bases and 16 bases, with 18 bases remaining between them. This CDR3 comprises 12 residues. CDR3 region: CASSIIAAETFF. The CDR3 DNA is TGTGCCAGCAGTATAATAGCGGCAGAGACCTTCTTC.